This T cell receptor beta chain emerged from a study of blood T cell repertoires in COVID-19. Study summary: Italy, Spain and the United States were the sources of the convalescent and acute COVID-19 samples. T cells, B-cell-depleted T cells, or PBMCs supplied cDNA or gDNA.

The authors' processing: From reference gene primer amplification, estimates of nucleated cell counts were derived. Only in-frame clones appear in the TCRdb table, and some are missing; sequencing was by immunoSEQ multiplex PCR. D and trimming come from the DNA, and the V and J calls and clone size come from that table. The sample lists over 100,000 clones; more than 80% were seen once. The sample consisted of peripheral blood. The clonotype comes from a human donor in a cohort sampled during active COVID-19.

The chain's CDR3 is CASRFLRDRGRGQYF. The CDR3 coding sequence is TGTGCCAGCCGCTTTCTCCGGGACAGGGGGCGGGGGCAGTACTTC. The V gene is TRBV6-5, the J gene TRBJ2-7; 12 nucleotides line up with TRBD1. CDR1 and CDR2 from the germline V gene are MNHEY and SVGAGI. V was pared by 8 bases and J by 9 bases, with 14 bases of the junction left unmatched. This CDR3 is built from 15 residues.